This T cell receptor beta chain stems from a study of naive and memory T cell subsets (dated by TCRdb to about 2017). Study-wide context: Sorted naive and memory T cell subsets from peripheral blood were analyzed in the study using a UMI-based, open-source pipeline for TCR alpha and beta sequencing. IgG serology results and the functional CMV T cell responses were in complete agreement. RNA was DNase-treated and reverse transcribed with TCR constant-region primers, mostly using SuperScript III. Here is what the overall study found, with its caveats: RNA-based TCR counts may be influenced by expression changes linked to T cell activation and differentiation. After error correction, only a single occurrence was seen for over 85% of naive TCR sequences, so much steeper abundance distributions were produced than in memory subsets. TCR abundance followed a power law with an exponent that was different for naive and memory subsets but consistent across the three individuals. In both CD4 and CD8 cells, the Gini index increased while Shannon and inverse Simpson diversity decreased from naive through CM, EM and EMRA. The repertoire findings for the naive and memory subsets could not be validated, as no ground truth was available. Clonotypes were defined as single alpha or beta chain sequences, not paired alpha/beta receptors.

Library method: UMI-ligation and nested PCR. An equimolar mix of two oligonucleotides covering both TRBC1 and TRBC2 was used as the beta constant-region primer. Four rounds of PCR, combining the SP2 primer with nested alpha and beta constant-region primers, were used to amplify the ligated cDNA. T4 RNA ligase 1 ligated a single-stranded oligonucleotide carrying the SP2 primer and a 12-nucleotide UMI to the cDNA 3' end. Incubation of the ligation reaction lasted roughly 20-24 hours at 16 degrees C. PCR2 was typically run as a SYBR Green qPCR and stopped at a predetermined threshold to prevent over-amplification. Agencourt AMPure XP magnetic beads were used for all purifications after the first. Library quantification was done by Qubit, followed by a TapeStation check on which the main peak was expected at around 650 bp. Sequencing of the pooled libraries was done on an Illumina MiSeq using v2 2x251 paired-end kits, which typically yielded about 1-2 million reads per sample. Each sample was pooled at about 4 nM, and about 5-8% PhiX was included to help cluster recognition. Per the source publication's procedure: Using tag matching that tolerated one base-pair mismatch, Decombinator assigned V and J genes to FASTQ reads that had been processed by Demultiplexor. UMIs were used by Collapsinator to correct both sequencing errors and frequency errors arising from PCR heterogeneity. TCRs were translated and CDR3s were extracted from the conserved cysteine to the FGXG phenylalanine by CDR3Translator, with non-productive sequences being flagged. Gini, Shannon entropy and inverse Simpson indices were computed after subsampling the repertoires to the same number of UMI-defined TCRs. Within the linear range, a power law was fitted by maximum likelihood to the distributions of clonotype abundance. Similar UMI counts, unique TCR numbers and clonal distributions were obtained with the pipeline and with MIGEC on one naive CD8 sample. Repertoires were searched for several thousand CMV-associated CDR3 sequences compiled from VDJdb and a published dataset. TCRdb's own reprocessing of the public reads used fastp at Q25 and MiXCR and kept productive beta chains. Entries are consolidated by CDR3 protein sequence, retaining the most common genes and DNA. In this record, the V and J calls reflect TCRdb's handling and not the investigators' own analysis. The sample data list over 100,000 distinct CDR3 sequences, and approximately 37% of these were observed just once. The ten largest account for 0.9% of the sample.

TCR alpha and beta chain libraries were amplified separately from the second PCR step onward. To determine each donor's CMV status, fresh PBMCs were stimulated overnight with CMV viral lysate, and IFNgamma production from CD4+ T cells was then assessed. CD4 T cells were positively selected with Miltenyi beads, followed by positive selection of CD8 T cells from the CD4-negative fraction. Cells stained for CD3, CD4, CD8, CD45RA, CD27 and a live/dead dye were sorted on a BD Aria II into four subsets by CD45RA and CD27. Blood was obtained from three healthy volunteers, and the blood from each volunteer was fractionated into CD4 and CD8 T cells and subsequently into four differentiation subsets. About 130 ml of peripheral blood was collected from each donor, and PBMC were isolated by Ficoll-Paque PLUS density-gradient centrifugation. Sorted cells were lysed in RLT buffer, after which RNA was extracted using a Qiagen RNeasy kit and stored at -80 degrees C.

V is pared back by 2 bases and J by 9 bases, with 20 bases lying between the germline termini. From the cysteine up to the phenylalanine, the CDR3 has a length of 16 residues. The only DNA kept is the CDR3, 48 bases in frame from the first base. Reading the germline V gene gives CDR1 MNHNS and CDR2 SASEGT. Regarding this clonotype: Its antigen target is currently unknown. There are no base qualities to consult, and no much larger clone falls within one base.

Sequences were obtained from central memory CD4+ T cells from blood. This specimen's cell subset or site label, per the study, means: central memory, CD45RA- CD27+. The sequence links TRBV6-1 to TRBJ1-5; D gene: possibly TRBD1, on 5 matching bases. This TCR derives from a human donor in good health. The CDR3 amino acid sequence is: CASSESRGGSAGPQHF. The DNA sequence is given as TGTGCCAGCAGTGAATCTCGGGGGGGGTCTGCGGGGCCCCAGCATTTT.